A selection of T cell receptor beta chains follows, all from one sample in a study of blood T cell repertoires in COVID-19. Using immunoSEQ multiplex PCR, the repertoire was profiled, and TCRdb retains in-frame clones only, with some absent. The data contain more than 250,000 clones, around 83% of them singletons. The source material was peripheral blood. The receptors stem from a woman in her forties or fifties with acute or convalescent COVID-19. Both conserved end residues are part of each CDR3. Fields, in order: V gene, CDR3 length, CDR3 protein.

v_gene: TRBV10-3; len: 14; CDR3aa: CAITPGESSGGYTF
v_gene: TRBV5-1; len: 15; CDR3aa: CASSSGTLNQETQYF
v_gene: TRBV7-9; len: 14; CDR3aa: CASSLVSGQETQYF
v_gene: TRBV6-5; len: 13; CDR3aa: CASSFDRGNTIYF
v_gene: TRBV7-9; len: 14; CDR3aa: CASSLGQGADTQYF
v_gene: TRBV7-2; len: 14; CDR3aa: CASSLRWEGNEQFF
v_gene: TRBV6-4; len: 13; CDR3aa: CASSGEAGGEQFF
v_gene: TRBV14; len: 18; CDR3aa: CASSALYVSQGGDTEAFF
v_gene: TRBV2; len: 14; CDR3aa: CASRSTGAPDTQYF
v_gene: TRBV29-1; len: 12; CDR3aa: CSTKSSGNTIYF
v_gene: TRBV3-1/TRBV3-2; len: 13; CDR3aa: CASSMRQTETQYF
v_gene: TRBV30; len: 15; CDR3aa: CAWSVLGSGVEKLFF
v_gene: TRBV3-1/TRBV3-2; len: 19; CDR3aa: CASSLRLAGEARVYNEQFF
v_gene: TRBV7-9; len: 19; CDR3aa: CASSSLRRQGDGTNEKLFF
v_gene: TRBV7-2; len: 17; CDR3aa: CASRPPGQGAGADGYTF
v_gene: TRBV19; len: 14; CDR3aa: CASKGLQGDQPQHF
v_gene: TRBV19; len: 16; CDR3aa: CASARTAISTNEKLFF
v_gene: TRBV30; len: 13; CDR3aa: CAWNLGEGQPQHF
v_gene: TRBV5-4; len: 15; CDR3aa: CASTRGGEAYNEQFF
v_gene: TRBV5-1; len: 17; CDR3aa: CASSVNPGGTGYNEQFF
v_gene: TRBV4-1; len: 15; CDR3aa: CASSQDTGANQPQHF
v_gene: TRBV7-2; len: 13; CDR3aa: CASSHNKETEAFF
v_gene: TRBV2; len: 14; CDR3aa: CASTGGMGTDTQYF
v_gene: TRBV19; len: 14; CDR3aa: CAIGTGIRNQPQHF
v_gene: TRBV4-1; len: 15; CDR3aa: CASSQDRQGRETQYF
v_gene: TRBV5-1; len: 12; CDR3aa: CASSLPEETQYF
v_gene: TRBV19; len: 16; CDR3aa: CASNPGLAGMTGELFF
v_gene: TRBV24-1; len: 12; CDR3aa: CATSLGTTEAFF
v_gene: TRBV19; len: 12; CDR3aa: CASRQGGETQYF
v_gene: TRBV7-9; len: 15; CDR3aa: CASSLDYGGNHGYTF
v_gene: TRBV9; len: 15; CDR3aa: CASSVGGKGNTEAFF
v_gene: TRBV15; len: 14; CDR3aa: CATSAGQEDQPQHF
v_gene: TRBV3-1/TRBV3-2; len: 13; CDR3aa: CASSYGLQETQYF
v_gene: TRBV4-1; len: 14; CDR3aa: CASSQESRLYGYTF
v_gene: TRBV24-1; len: 16; CDR3aa: CATSGTSGGATDTQYF
v_gene: TRBV6-6; len: 13; CDR3aa: CASSPGDRAGYTF
v_gene: TRBV7-2; len: 16; CDR3aa: CASSLGLRGSTDTQYF